This T cell receptor (beta chain) was observed in a study of OX40 agonist ivuxolimab in advanced cancers. Using immunoSEQ multiplex PCR, the repertoire was profiled, and TCRdb retains in-frame clones only, with some absent. This sample has about 72,000 clones, with about four fifths found just once. Trimming took 4 bases from V and 6 from J; bases not matched to a gene: 2. Germline V gene data show CDR1 as MGHRA and CDR2 as YSYEKL. CDR3 length: 14 residues. The chain employs TRBV4-1 and TRBJ2-2; TRBD2 matches 10 bases. The sequence was obtained from an adult with an advanced solid tumor such as melanoma, head and neck, liver or kidney cancer. Here the sequenced sample was CD4+ or CD8+ T cells sorted from blood, taken in a trial of the OX40 agonist ivuxolimab. CDR3 region: CASSLAGGPGELFF. The CDR3 DNA sequence: TGCGCCAGCAGCCTAGCGGGAGGCCCCGGGGAGCTGTTTTTT.